This note documents a single T cell receptor (beta chain) sequence. Its antigen is currently unknown. With a much larger clone just one base away, this may be a read error. In addition to blood RNA drawn from unsorted whole blood, germline DNA was extracted. CDR3 length equals 15 residues. The germline CDR1 and CDR2 sequences are SGHDT and YYEEEE. With roughly 500 ng total RNA as template and a constant-region primer, TCR beta cDNA was made. The TCR beta library was amplified through three nested multiplex PCR rounds in a modified ARM-PCR procedure. TRBV1-TRBV30 forward primers paired with a C-beta reverse primer were used in the first two PCR rounds, which ran approximately 10 cycles each. TCRdb independently ran MiXCR on the multiplex PCR reads; one entry per CDR3 protein. Of 310,000 or so distinct CDR3 sequences listed, more than 55% are singletons. This entry comes from a study of tumor-infiltrating lymphocytes in primary liver carcinoma. At the level of the study: These were node-negative, non-metastatic T1-T3 tumors of roughly 4.2 to 10 cm.

General observations from the study: Tumor-adjacent and tumor-blood pairs shared less of their repertoires than tumor region pairs shared. Relative to blood, tumors carried a significantly larger fraction of the repertoire in their top 250 clones (p = 0.039).

This chain joins TRBV5-6 and TRBJ2-1; D not certain. The clonotype was recovered from a woman aged 30 to 39 with primary liver carcinoma and hepatitis B virus infection. The source material was peripheral blood. The CDR3 DNA sequence: TGTGCCAGCAGCCGGACGTTACAATCTTGGCATGAGCAGCTCTTC. This encodes CASSRTLQSWHEQLF.